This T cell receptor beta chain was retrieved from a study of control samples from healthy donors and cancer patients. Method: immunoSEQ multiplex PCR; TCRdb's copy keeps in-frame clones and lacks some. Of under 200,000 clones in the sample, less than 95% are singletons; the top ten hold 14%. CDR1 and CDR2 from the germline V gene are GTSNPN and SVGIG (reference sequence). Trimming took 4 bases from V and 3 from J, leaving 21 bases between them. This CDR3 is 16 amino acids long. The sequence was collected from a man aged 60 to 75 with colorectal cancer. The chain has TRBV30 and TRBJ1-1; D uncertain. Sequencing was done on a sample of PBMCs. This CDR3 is CAWTRAKAAMDTEAFF. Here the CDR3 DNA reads TGTGCCTGGACCCGGGCCAAGGCAGCCATGGACACTGAAGCTTTCTTT.